This TCR beta chain was profiled in a study of T-cell reconstitution after alpha-beta-depleted transplantation in children. This CDR3 is 14 amino acids long. The J segment lost 4 bases and the V segment lost 5 bases, leaving 4 bases of the junction unmatched. The germline gives CDR1 MNHEY, CDR2 SMNVEV (reference sequence). Using unique molecular identifiers, the investigators prepared the TCRbeta library. Each CDR3 protein gets one entry after TCRdb re-called the PCR reads with MiXCR. The table records about 500,000 distinct CDR3 sequences, approximately 32% of them present only once. Source: PBMCs from the stem cell graft donor, taken from the stem cell graft. This clonotype was obtained from a human donor who donated a stem cell graft to a child with aplastic anemia. The J gene is TRBJ2-2, the V gene TRBV27, with 7 bases lining up with TRBD1. This CDR3 is CASSRAGGTGELFF. The DNA for the CDR3 is TGTGCCAGCAGTAGAGCAGGGGGCACCGGGGAGCTGTTTTTT.